Following are 17 T cell receptor beta chains from one sample sequenced in a study of molecular identifiers for immune sequencing clone quantification. TCRdb reanalysed the PCR reads using MiXCR and keeps one entry per CDR3 protein. The sample records 37,000 or so distinct CDR3 sequences, about 24% being singletons. The sequenced material came from naive CD8+ T cells from blood, with Jurkat cell RNA spiked in. Indicated subset: FACS-sorted CD8+CD4-CCR7+CD45RA+ naive T cells. Receptors were obtained from a human donor in good health. Some libraries in this study had Jurkat cell RNA spiked in.

Sample share makes this clonotype medium-sized. The chain is built from TRBV7-9 and TRBJ1-1, with TRBD1 as a possible D gene (6 bases). CDR3 length: 13 amino acids. The ends were cut back, 5 bases at V and 0 bases at J, with 7 bases in the middle. CDR1 SEHNR and CDR2 FQNEAQ come from the germline V gene (reference sequence). CDR3 region: CASSGGLNTEAFF. The CDR3 DNA reads as TGTGCCAGCAGCGGGGGGCTGAACACTGAAGCTTTCTTT.

This clonotype was recorded at least ten times. This chain joins TRBV2 and TRBJ1-1; no firm D call. The germline CDR1 and CDR2 sequences are SNHLY and FYNNEI. CDR3 length: 14 residues. V was trimmed by 6 bases and J by 6 bases, leaving 17 bases between them. In DNA, the CDR3 is TGTGCCAGCAGCTTTTCAGTGGAGCGGGCTGAAGCTTTCTTT. Translating gives CASSFSVERAEAFF.

The chain links TRBV6-6 to TRBJ2-5; TRBD2 matches 11 bases. The CDR3 sequence is 19 residues long. CDR1 and CDR2 (germline): MNHNY, SVGAGI (reference sequence). V lost 4 bases, J lost 2 bases, and 15 bases stayed unmatched. The DNA of the CDR3 is TGTGCCAGCAGTTTCCCGGGGCTAGCGGGGGGCACGTTACAAGAGACCCAGTACTTC. As protein: CASSFPGLAGGTLQETQYF.

This clonotype was observed many times. The CDR3 sequence is CASSQGGQTEAFF. The CDR3 DNA reads as TGCGCCAGCAGCCAAGGCGGACAGACTGAAGCTTTCTTT. This chain links TRBV4-1 with TRBJ1-1; D perhaps matches TRBD1 (6 bases). Germline CDR1 reads MGHRA; CDR2 reads YSYEKL. V was clipped by 1 base and J by 5 bases, with 8 bases between them. The CDR3 length is 13 residues.

This clonotype was counted at least ten times. The chain uses TRBV3-1 and TRBJ1-5; D is ambiguous. This CDR3 has 14 residues. CDR1 LGHDT and CDR2 YNNKEL come from the germline V gene (reference sequence). Between the trimmed V and J ends, which lost 4 bases and 3 bases, there was a span of 10 bases. CDR3 DNA: TGTGCCAGCAGCCCTGGACTGGACAATCAGCCCCAGCATTTT. This codes for CASSPGLDNQPQHF.

The sample holds many counts of this clonotype. J is TRBJ2-1 and V is TRBV29-1, with D hard to call. Germline V gene lookup returns CDR1 SQVTM and CDR2 ANQGSEA. Trimming removed 1 base from V and 5 bases from J, with 12 bases in between. This CDR3 has 14 amino acids. CDR3: CSVEGERIDNEQFF. Written as DNA, the CDR3 is TGCAGCGTTGAAGGGGAAAGAATCGACAATGAGCAGTTCTTC.

In the case of this clonotype: The junction does not match germline at one end; this may be a read error. The chain carries TRBV7-9 and TRBJ2-2; 11 nucleotides match TRBD2. Looked up from germline, CDR1 is SEHNR and CDR2 is FQNEAQ (reference sequence). This CDR3 region has 17 residues. CDR3: CASSHPTSGVNIGELFF. For the CDR3, the DNA is TGTGCCAGCAGCCACCCGACTAGCGGGGTGAACATCGGGGAGCTGTTTTTT.

This clonotype was counted once. The V gene is TRBV7-2, the J gene TRBJ2-3; no clear D. The CDR3 consists of 15 residues. Germline V gene sequence: CDR1 SGHTA, CDR2 FQGNSA. V was pared by 5 bases and J by 2 bases, with 14 bases between. DNA of the CDR3: TGTGCCAGCAGCCCCCGCGCTTGGAACACAGATACGCAGTATTTT. Translated: CASSPRAWNTDTQYF.

This clonotype was seen many times. The V gene is TRBV7-2, the J gene TRBJ2-3; 7 positions agree with TRBD1. CDR1 and CDR2 from the germline V gene are SGHTA and FQGNSA. V lost 4 bases to trimming and J lost 3 bases; unmatched junction nucleotides: 7. The CDR3 has 15 amino acids. This CDR3 reads CASSSRQGRTDTQYF. CDR3 DNA: TGTGCCAGCAGCTCTCGACAGGGCAGGACAGATACGCAGTATTTT.

This clonotype was seen many times. The genes are TRBV6-5 and TRBJ2-2, with 7 bases fitting TRBD1. The V segment lost 7 bases and the J segment 4 bases; nucleotides outside the gene matches: 6. The CDR3 contains 14 residues. CDR1 and CDR2 from the germline V gene are MNHEY and SVGAGI. The CDR3 sequence is CASKTGMATGELFF. CDR3 bases: TGTGCCAGCAAGACAGGGATGGCCACCGGGGAGCTGTTTTTT.

This clonotype was recorded at least ten times. The chain employs TRBV27 and TRBJ2-5; 7 nucleotides line up with TRBD2. From germline, CDR1 is MNHEY and CDR2 SMNVEV (reference sequence). The V gene end was trimmed by 2 bases and the J gene end by 2 bases; junction bases not matched to a gene: 11. The length of the CDR3 is 17 residues. The CDR3 sequence is CASSLSGAPVLQETQYF. The CDR3, as DNA: TGTGCCAGCAGTTTAAGCGGGGCTCCGGTCCTACAAGAGACCCAGTACTTC.

Ten or more counts support this clonotype. This chain links TRBV4-1 with TRBJ2-7, with 10 bases fitting TRBD1. This CDR3 contains 14 residues. Germline CDR1 MGHRA, CDR2 YSYEKL. V gave up 5 bases and J gave up 4 bases; unmatched junction bases: 5. The CDR3 DNA sequence: TGCGCCAGCAGCGTCGGGACAGGGGAATACGAGCAGTACTTC. Translated, it gives CASSVGTGEYEQYF.

This clonotype was picked up a small number of times. This chain links TRBV11-2 with TRBJ2-5; D is possibly TRBD2 (6 bases). The CDR3 runs to 15 residues. V lost 0 bases, J lost 2 bases, and 10 bases lay in between. CDR1 SGHAT and CDR2 FQNNGV come from the germline V gene. CDR3 sequence: CASSLDMREQETQYF. The CDR3 nucleotides are TGTGCCAGCAGCTTAGATATGCGGGAACAAGAGACCCAGTACTTC.

This clonotype came up many times. The chain uses TRBV20-1 and TRBJ2-3, with D maybe TRBD2 (6 bases). There are 16 residues in the CDR3. Germline V lookup: CDR1 DFQATT, CDR2 SNEGSKA (reference sequence). Between the trimmed V and J ends, which lost 7 bases and 2 bases, there was a span of 22 bases. The CDR3 DNA is TGCAGTGGACGCGGTTGGGGGGAAGCCTACACAGATACGCAGTATTTT. Amino acid sequence: CSGRGWGEAYTDTQYF.

This clonotype was counted at least ten times. J is TRBJ2-5 and V is TRBV6-1; D may be TRBD1 or TRBD2 (5 bases each). The CDR3 contains 18 residues. Trimming shortened V by 1 base and J by 4 bases, and 22 bases separated the two germline ends. In germline, CDR1 is MNHNS, CDR2 SASEGT. The CDR3 loop reads CASSEGWDPWGSRETQYF. The DNA for the CDR3 is TGTGCCAGCAGTGAAGGTTGGGACCCCTGGGGCTCCCGAGAGACCCAGTACTTC.

This clonotype was observed at least ten times. The chain combines TRBV11-2 with TRBJ2-2; maybe TRBD1 (6 bases). V was pared by 2 bases and J by 0 bases, with 19 bases between. Germline CDR1 SGHAT, CDR2 FQNNGV. The CDR3 contains 19 residues. This CDR3 reads CASSLRSAWDIANTGELFF. In nucleotides, the CDR3 is TGTGCCAGCAGCTTACGGAGCGCCTGGGACATCGCGAACACCGGGGAGCTGTTTTTT.

The sample holds many counts of this clonotype. The chain couples TRBV19 to TRBJ1-5; possibly TRBD1 for D (5 bases). Germline V gene data show CDR1 as LNHDA and CDR2 as SQIVND (reference sequence). This CDR3 has 14 amino acids. V was trimmed by 7 bases and J by 2 bases, leaving 12 bases between them. CDR3 protein: CASTGGVGNQPQHF. The CDR3 DNA reads as TGTGCCAGTACCGGGGGAGTAGGCAATCAGCCCCAGCATTTT.